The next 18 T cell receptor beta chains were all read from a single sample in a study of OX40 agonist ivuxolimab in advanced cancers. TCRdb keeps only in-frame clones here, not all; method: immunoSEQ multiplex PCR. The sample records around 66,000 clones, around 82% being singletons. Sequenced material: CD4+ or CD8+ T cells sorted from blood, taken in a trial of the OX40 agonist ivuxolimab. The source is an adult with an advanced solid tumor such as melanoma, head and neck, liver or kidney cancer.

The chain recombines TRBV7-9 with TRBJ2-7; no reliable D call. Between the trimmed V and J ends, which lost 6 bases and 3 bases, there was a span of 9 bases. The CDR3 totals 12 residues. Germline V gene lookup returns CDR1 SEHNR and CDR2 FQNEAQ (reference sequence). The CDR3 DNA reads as TGTGCCAGCAGTCCCACGGGCTACGAGCAGTACTTC. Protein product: CASSPTGYEQYF.

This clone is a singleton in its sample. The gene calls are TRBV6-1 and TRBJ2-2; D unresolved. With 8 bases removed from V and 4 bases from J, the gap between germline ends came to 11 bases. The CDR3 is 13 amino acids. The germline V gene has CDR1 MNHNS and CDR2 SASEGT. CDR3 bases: TGTGCCAGCTGGACGGCGAGCACCGGGGAGCTGTTTTTT. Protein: CASWTASTGELFF.

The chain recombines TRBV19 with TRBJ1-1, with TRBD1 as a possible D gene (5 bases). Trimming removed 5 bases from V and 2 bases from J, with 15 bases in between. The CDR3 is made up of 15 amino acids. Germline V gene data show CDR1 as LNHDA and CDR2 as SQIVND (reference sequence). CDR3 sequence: CASSQPGGPNTEAFF. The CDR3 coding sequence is TGTGCCAGTAGTCAACCGGGGGGACCTAACACTGAAGCTTTCTTT.

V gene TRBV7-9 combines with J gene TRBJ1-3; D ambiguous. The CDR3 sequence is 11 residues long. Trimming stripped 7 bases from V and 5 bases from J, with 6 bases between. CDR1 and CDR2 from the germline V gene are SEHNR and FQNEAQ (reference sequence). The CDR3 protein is CASILRNTIYF. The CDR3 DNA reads TGTGCCAGCATCCTCAGAAACACCATATATTTT.

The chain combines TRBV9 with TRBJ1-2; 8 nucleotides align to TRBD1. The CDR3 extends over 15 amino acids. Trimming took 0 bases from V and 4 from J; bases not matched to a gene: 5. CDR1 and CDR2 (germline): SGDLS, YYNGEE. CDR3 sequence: CASSVDDRGFYGYTF. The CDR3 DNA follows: TGTGCCAGCAGCGTAGACGACAGGGGTTTCTATGGCTACACCTTC.

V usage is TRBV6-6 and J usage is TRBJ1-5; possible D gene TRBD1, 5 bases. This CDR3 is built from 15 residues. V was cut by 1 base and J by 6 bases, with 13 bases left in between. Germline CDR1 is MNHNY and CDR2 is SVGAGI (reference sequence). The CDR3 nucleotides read TGTGCCAGCAGTTACTTATCGACGCAGGGTCAGCCCCAGCATTTT. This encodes CASSYLSTQGQPQHF.

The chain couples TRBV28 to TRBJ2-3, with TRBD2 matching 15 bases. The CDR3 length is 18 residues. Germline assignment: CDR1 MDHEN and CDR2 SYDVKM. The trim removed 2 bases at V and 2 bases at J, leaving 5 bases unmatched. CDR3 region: CASSLPGTSGGPTDTQYF. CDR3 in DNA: TGTGCCAGCAGTTTACCCGGGACTAGCGGGGGGCCCACAGATACGCAGTATTTT.

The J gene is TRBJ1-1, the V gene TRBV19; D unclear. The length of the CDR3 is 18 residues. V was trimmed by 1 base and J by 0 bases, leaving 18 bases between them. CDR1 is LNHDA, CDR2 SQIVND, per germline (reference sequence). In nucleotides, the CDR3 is TGTGCCAGTAGTATAGCCGCCTGGGAGGCGGCCTTGAACACTGAAGCTTTCTTT. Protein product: CASSIAAWEAALNTEAFF.

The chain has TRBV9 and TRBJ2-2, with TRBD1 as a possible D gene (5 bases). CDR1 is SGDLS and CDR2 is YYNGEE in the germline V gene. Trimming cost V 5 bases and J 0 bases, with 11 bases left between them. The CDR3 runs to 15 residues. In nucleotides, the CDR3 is TGTGCCAGCAGGATGACAGAGACGAACACCGGGGAGCTGTTTTTT. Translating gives CASRMTETNTGELFF.

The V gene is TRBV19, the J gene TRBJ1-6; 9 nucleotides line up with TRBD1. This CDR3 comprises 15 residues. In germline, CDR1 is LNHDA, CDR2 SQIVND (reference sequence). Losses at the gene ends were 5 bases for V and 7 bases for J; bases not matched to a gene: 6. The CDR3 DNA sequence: TGTGCCAGTAGTGGGGGACAGGGTCACAATTCACCCCTCCACTTT. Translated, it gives CASSGGQGHNSPLHF.

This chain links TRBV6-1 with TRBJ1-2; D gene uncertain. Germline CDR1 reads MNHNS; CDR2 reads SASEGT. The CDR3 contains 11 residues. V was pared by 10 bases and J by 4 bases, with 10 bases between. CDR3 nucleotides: TGTGCCACAAGTATTGGCTATGGCTACACCTTC. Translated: CATSIGYGYTF.

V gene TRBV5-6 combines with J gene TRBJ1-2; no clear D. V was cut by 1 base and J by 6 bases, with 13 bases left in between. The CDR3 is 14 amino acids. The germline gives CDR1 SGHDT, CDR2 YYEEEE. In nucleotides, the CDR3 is TGTGCCAGCAGCTTGAGTCGGGAGGTCCATGGCTACACCTTC. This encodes CASSLSREVHGYTF.

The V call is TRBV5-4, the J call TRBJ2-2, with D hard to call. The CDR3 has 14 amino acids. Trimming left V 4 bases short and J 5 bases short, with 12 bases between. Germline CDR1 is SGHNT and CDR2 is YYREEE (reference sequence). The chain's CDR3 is CASSRETGTGELFF. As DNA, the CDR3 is TGTGCCAGCAGCCGCGAAACCGGAACCGGGGAGCTGTTTTTT. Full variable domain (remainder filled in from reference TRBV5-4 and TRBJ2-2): ETGVTQSPTHLIKTRGQQVTLRCSSQSGHNTVSWYQQALGQGPQFIFQYYREEENGRGNFPPRFSGLQFPNYSSELNVNALELDDSALYLCASSRETGTGELFFGEGSRLTVL.

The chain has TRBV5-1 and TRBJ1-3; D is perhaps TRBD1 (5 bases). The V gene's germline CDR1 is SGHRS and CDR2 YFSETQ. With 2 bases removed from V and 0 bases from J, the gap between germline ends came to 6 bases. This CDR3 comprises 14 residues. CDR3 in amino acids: CASSFGGSGNTIYF. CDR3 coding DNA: TGCGCCAGCAGCTTCGGGGGCTCTGGAAACACCATATATTTT.

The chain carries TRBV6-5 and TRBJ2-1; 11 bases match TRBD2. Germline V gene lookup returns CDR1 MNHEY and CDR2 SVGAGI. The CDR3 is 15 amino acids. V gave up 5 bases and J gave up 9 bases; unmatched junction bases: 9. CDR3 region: CASSTRLAGTAEQFF. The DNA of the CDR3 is TGTGCCAGCAGTACCCGACTAGCGGGAACGGCTGAGCAGTTCTTC.

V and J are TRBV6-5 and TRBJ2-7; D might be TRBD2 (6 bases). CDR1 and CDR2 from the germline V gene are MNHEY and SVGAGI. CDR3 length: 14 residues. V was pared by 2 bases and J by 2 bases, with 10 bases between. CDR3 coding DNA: TGTGCCAGCAGTTACACGGGACTTACCTACGAGCAGTACTTC. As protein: CASSYTGLTYEQYF.

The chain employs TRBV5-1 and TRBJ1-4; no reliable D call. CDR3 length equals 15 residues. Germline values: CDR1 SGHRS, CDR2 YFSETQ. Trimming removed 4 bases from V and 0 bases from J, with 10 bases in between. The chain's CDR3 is CASSRTGATNEKLFF. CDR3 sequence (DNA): TGCGCCAGCAGCCGAACGGGTGCAACTAATGAAAAACTGTTTTTT. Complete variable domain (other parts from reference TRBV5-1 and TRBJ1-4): KAGVTQTPRYLIKTRGQQVTLSCSPISGHRSVSWYQQTPGQGLQFLFEYFSETQRNKGNFPGRFSGRQFSNSRSEMNVSTLELGDSALYLCASSRTGATNEKLFFGSGTQLSVL.

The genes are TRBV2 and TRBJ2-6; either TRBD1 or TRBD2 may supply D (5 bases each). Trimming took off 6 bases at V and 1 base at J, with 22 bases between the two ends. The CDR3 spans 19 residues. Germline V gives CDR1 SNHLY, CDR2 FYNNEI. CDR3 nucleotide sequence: TGTGCCAGCAGCCCGGGAAAGGCCCAGGGAAAGTCTGGGGCCAACGTCCTGACTTTC. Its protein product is CASSPGKAQGKSGANVLTF.